This T cell receptor (beta chain) is drawn from a study of T cells in Graves' hyperthyroidism and ophthalmopathy. This clonotype was seen repeatedly, ten times or more. Amplification targeted TCR beta CDR3 regions from RNA transcripts. HTBI primers were the set used in a first-round RT-PCR of the TCR CDR3. TCRdb reprocessed the multiplex PCR reads with MiXCR, giving one entry per CDR3 protein. The data contain some 600,000 distinct CDR3 sequences, about 15% of them singletons. The sample consisted of blood. The sequence was obtained from a woman younger than 45 with Graves' hyperthyroidism that later progressed to Graves' ophthalmopathy.

Written as DNA, the CDR3 is TGTGCCAGCAGCCAGACTAGCGGATACAATGAGCAGTTCTTC. This gives the protein CASSQTSGYNEQFF. The rearrangement uses TRBV14 and TRBJ2-1; the match to TRBD2 covers 9 bases. CDR3 length equals 14 residues. V shed 3 bases and J 4 bases; nucleotides not matched to a gene: 1. Germline CDR1 and CDR2: SGHDN and FVKESK. Full variable domain (missing parts from reference TRBV14 and TRBJ2-1): EAGVTQFPSHSVIEKGQTVTLRCDPISGHDNLYWYRRVMGKEIKFLLHFVKESKQDESGMPNNRFLAERTGGTYSTLKVQPAELEDSGVYFCASSQTSGYNEQFFGPGTRLTVL.